This is a list of T cell receptor beta chains from one sample in a study of shared clonotypes between healthy human individuals. Assay: immunoSEQ multiplex PCR; the TCRdb copy retains only in-frame clones and omits some. Among about 1 million clones listed, about 74% were seen once. The sample consisted of memory CD4+ T cells sorted from blood. The source is a man aged 18 to 30 in good health. Each CDR3 is given with its conserved first and last residue. The order of the fields is J gene, D gene, V gene, clone size, CDR3 protein, CDR3 DNA. The D gene is left open where the match is weak. Only some rows state a clone size, as once, few, many or a class for expanded clones.

>TRBJ2-1|-|TRBV7-3|-
CASSFNGEYNEQFF
TGTGCCAGCAGCTTTAACGGGGAATACAATGAGCAGTTCTTC
>TRBJ2-5|TRBD1|TRBV7-9|-
CASSFGTGRGETQYF
TGTGCCAGCAGCTTCGGGACAGGGAGGGGGGAGACCCAGTACTTC
>TRBJ1-2|-|TRBV13|-
CASSRWDSNYGYTF
TGTGCCAGCAGCCGCTGGGACTCTAACTATGGCTACACCTTC
>TRBJ2-1|-|TRBV4-1|-
CASSQGYGPGLDNEQFF
TGCGCCAGCAGCCAAGGTTATGGCCCAGGGCTTGACAATGAGCAGTTCTTC
>TRBJ2-5|-|TRBV11-2|-
CASSPPGSGGPDF
TGTGCCAGCAGCCCCCCGGGTAGCGGAGGCCCAGACTTC
>TRBJ2-6|TRBD1|TRBV2|-
CASAKGATGANVLTF
TGTGCCAGCGCAAAGGGGGCAACGGGGGCCAACGTCCTGACTTTC
>TRBJ2-1|-|TRBV7-9|-
CASSPGLSSYNEQFF
TGTGCCAGCAGCCCGGGACTGAGCTCCTACAATGAGCAGTTCTTC
>TRBJ2-7|TRBD2|TRBV7-2|-
CASSLATSSVNEQYF
TGTGCCAGCAGCTTAGCGACTAGCAGTGTCAACGAGCAGTACTTC
>TRBJ2-1|TRBD2|TRBV7-3|once
CASSLPGLAGSAWVNEQFF
TGTGCCAGCAGCCTCCCCGGACTAGCGGGTTCCGCGTGGGTCAATGAGCAGTTCTTC
>TRBJ2-5|-|TRBV7-9|-
CASSSTGHQETQYF
TGTGCCAGCAGCTCAACAGGTCACCAAGAGACCCAGTACTTC
>TRBJ2-7|-|TRBV11-2|-
CASSGSGWDLTGSYEQYF
TGTGCCAGCAGCGGTAGCGGTTGGGATCTTACGGGATCTTACGAGCAGTACTTC
>TRBJ2-5|-|TRBV5-1|-
CASSLAGLAETQYF
TGCGCCAGCAGCTTGGCCGGTCTAGCGGAGACCCAGTACTTC
>TRBJ1-4|-|TRBV10-2|few
CASSVNSFEKLFF
TGCGCCAGCAGTGTGAACAGCTTTGAAAAACTGTTTTTT
>TRBJ1-5|-|TRBV30|once
CAWSPARFNQPQHF
TGTGCCTGGAGTCCCGCCAGGTTCAATCAGCCCCAGCATTTT
>TRBJ2-7|-|TRBV11-2|-
CASSLVGGRREQYF
TGTGCCAGCAGCTTAGTCGGGGGTAGGAGAGAGCAGTACTTC
>TRBJ2-7|TRBD1|TRBV5-4|-
CASSWGQSYEQYF
TGTGCCAGCAGCTGGGGACAGTCCTACGAGCAGTACTTC
>TRBJ2-1|TRBD2|TRBV18|-
CASSPLAGDPYNEQFF
TGTGCCAGCTCGCCTCTAGCGGGAGATCCCTACAATGAGCAGTTCTTC
>TRBJ2-7|-|TRBV7-3|once
CASSPPSRGSYEQYF
TGTGCCAGCAGCCCCCCGAGTAGGGGGAGTTACGAGCAGTACTTC
>TRBJ2-5|-|TRBV6-8|-
CASIKPVQGETQYF
TGTGCCAGCATTAAACCTGTTCAAGGGGAGACCCAGTACTTC
>TRBJ1-5|TRBD1|TRBV30|few
CAWTDGQGPFNQPQHF
TGTGCCTGGACCGACGGACAGGGACCTTTCAATCAGCCCCAGCATTTT
>TRBJ2-1|-|TRBV7-2|-
CASSLELTLNEQFF
TGTGCCAGCAGCTTAGAACTGACCTTGAATGAGCAGTTCTTC
>TRBJ2-3|TRBD1|TRBV5-4|-
CASSQGQGLSLDTQYF
TGTGCCAGCAGCCAGGGACAGGGCCTGTCTTTGGATACGCAGTATTTT
>TRBJ2-2|-|TRBV6-4|-
CASSAQEWTGELFF
TGTGCCAGCAGTGCCCAGGAGTGGACCGGGGAGCTGTTTTTT
>TRBJ1-6|TRBD1|TRBV5-1|few
CASSPGQGGGLNSPLHF
TGCGCCAGCAGCCCGGGACAGGGAGGAGGTTTGAATTCACCCCTCCACTTT
>TRBJ2-5|TRBD2|TRBV9|-
CASSVAASGGQETQYF
TGTGCCAGCAGCGTAGCGGCTAGCGGGGGGCAAGAGACCCAGTACTTC
>TRBJ2-5|-|TRBV4-3|few
CASSQDPQASQYF
TGCGCCAGCAGCCAAGATCCCCAGGCGTCGCAGTACTTC
>TRBJ2-3|TRBD2|TRBV6-1|-
CASSQTSLSTDTQYF
TGTGCCAGCAGCCAGACTAGCCTTAGCACAGATACGCAGTATTTT
>TRBJ1-2|-|TRBV28|-
CASSQDSYGYTF
TGTGCCAGCAGTCAAGACAGCTATGGCTACACCTTC
>TRBJ1-1|TRBD1|TRBV12-5|-
CASGLPGTGANTEAFF
TGTGCTAGTGGTTTGCCGGGGACAGGGGCGAACACTGAAGCTTTCTTT
>TRBJ2-7|-|TRBV7-2|-
CASSLELGRREQYF
TGTGCCAGCAGCTTAGAGTTGGGGCGTCGCGAGCAGTACTTC
>TRBJ2-7|TRBD2|TRBV7-2|-
CASSPRTSGVYEQYF
TGTGCCAGCAGCCCCCGGACTAGCGGGGTCTACGAGCAGTACTTC
>TRBJ2-5|TRBD2|TRBV5-6|-
CASSVGGAQETQYF
TGTGCCAGCAGCGTCGGGGGGGCCCAAGAGACCCAGTACTTC